Below are 23 T cell receptor beta chains sequenced from a single sample in a study of molecular identifiers for immune sequencing clone quantification. MiXCR, run by TCRdb on the PCR reads, gives a single entry per CDR3 protein. The data contain tens of thousands of distinct CDR3 sequences, roughly 20% of them singletons. The sequenced material came from naive CD8+ T cells from blood, with Jurkat cell RNA spiked in. As to subset: FACS-sorted CD8+CD4-CCR7+CD45RA+ naive T cells. These receptor sequences come from a human donor in good health. Some libraries in this study had Jurkat cell RNA spiked in.

This clonotype has ten or more counts. J is TRBJ1-1 and V is TRBV7-9; D is ambiguous. CDR3 length equals 16 residues. Trimming shortened V by 6 bases and J by 1 base, and 18 bases separated the two germline ends. CDR1 SEHNR and CDR2 FQNEAQ come from the germline V gene (reference sequence). The CDR3 loop is CASSPPPRTKNTEAFF. DNA of the CDR3: TGTGCCAGCAGTCCCCCCCCCAGAACGAAGAACACTGAAGCTTTCTTT.

A remark on this clonotype: This clone may be a read error of a much larger clone one base away. J is TRBJ2-2 and V is TRBV3-1; tentatively, D is TRBD1 or TRBD2 (6 bases each). The CDR3 totals 15 residues. CDR1 is LGHDT, CDR2 YNNKEL, per germline (reference sequence). This chain's CDR3 is CAGSPARGDTGELFF. The DNA of the CDR3 is TGTGCCGGCAGCCCCGCGAGGGGGGACACCGGGGAGCTGTTTTTT.

To note about this clonotype: This could be a read error, since a much larger clone is one nucleotide away. This sequence joins TRBV6-5 and TRBJ2-1; no clear D. Trimming took off 5 bases at V and 6 bases at J, with 17 bases between the two ends. The CDR3 runs to 15 residues. Germline loops: CDR1 MNHEY, CDR2 SVGAGI. CDR3 bases: TGTGCCAGCAGTCTCAGGAACACCGTGCCCAATGAGCAGTTCTTC. This sequence encodes CASSLRNTVPNEQFF.

This clonotype was observed many times. V gene TRBV6-2 or TRBV6-3 combines with J gene TRBJ2-1, with D tentatively TRBD1 (6 bases). Trimming pared 6 bases from V and 4 bases from J, leaving 19 bases between. The CDR3 sequence is 16 residues long. Germline assignment: CDR1 MNHEY and CDR2 SVGEGT. The CDR3 DNA is TGTGCCAGCAGCGATAACAGGGCGAATGCTTACAATGAGCAGTTCTTC. Translation gives CASSDNRANAYNEQFF.

There are a few counts of this clonotype. The CDR3 spells CASRGGGSNTGELFF. For the CDR3, the DNA is TGTGCCAGCCGGGGGGGGGGGAGTAACACCGGGGAGCTGTTTTTT. The chain links TRBV9 to TRBJ2-2; 8 bases are shared with TRBD2. CDR3 size: 15 residues. Unmatched junction bases numbered 7, after V lost 7 bases and J lost 2 bases. Germline CDR1 and CDR2: SGDLS and YYNGEE. Full variable domain (rest looked up from reference TRBV9 and TRBJ2-2): DSGVTQTPKHLITATGQRVTLRCSPRSGDLSVYWYQQSLDQGLQFLIQYYNGEERAKGNILERFSAQQFPDLHSELNLSSLELGDSALYFCASRGGGSNTGELFFGEGSRLTVL.

Worth noting for this clonotype: Since a much larger clone is just one base distant, this may be a read error. This chain uses TRBV20-1 with TRBJ2-1; 10 bases match TRBD2. Losses at the gene ends were 0 bases for V and 8 bases for J; bases not matched to a gene: 7. Looked up from germline, CDR1 is DFQATT and CDR2 is SNEGSKA (reference sequence). CDR3 length: 15 residues. This CDR3 is CSARDIAGGHYEQFF. The CDR3 nucleotides read TGCAGTGCTAGAGATATAGCGGGAGGACACTATGAGCAGTTCTTC.

A note on this clonotype: A single base separates this from a much larger clone, so it may be a read error. The V and J genes are TRBV5-1 and TRBJ2-1; TRBD2 matches at 7 bases. Germline V gene sequence: CDR1 SGHRS, CDR2 YFSETQ. This CDR3 contains 17 residues. V was pared by 5 bases and J by 0 bases, with 11 bases of the junction left unmatched. The CDR3 spells CASSWISGSSSYNEQFF. The CDR3 DNA follows: TGCGCCAGCAGTTGGATTAGCGGGTCCAGCTCCTACAATGAGCAGTTCTTC.

For this clonotype: A read error is possible here, since a much larger clone lies one base away. This rearrangement joins TRBV7-8 to TRBJ1-4; TRBD1 matches at 7 bases. Germline loops: CDR1 SGHVS, CDR2 FQNEAQ. This CDR3 is 13 amino acids long. The DNA for the CDR3 is TGTGTCAGCCACGGGACAGTCAATGAAAAACTGTTTTTT. This encodes CVSHGTVNEKLFF.

This clonotype has just a few counts. The J gene is TRBJ2-7, the V gene TRBV7-2; a possible D gene is TRBD1 (5 bases). V lost 4 bases and J 3 bases, leaving 10 bases between the germline ends. CDR1 and CDR2 (germline): SGHTA, FQGNSA. This CDR3 has 13 residues. CDR3 nucleotide sequence: TGTGCCAGCAGCTACGACAGAAGCTACGAGCAGTACTTC. It codes for CASSYDRSYEQYF.

A note on this clonotype: One base away lies a much larger clone, so this may be a sequencing read error. This is likely a read error, given that the CDR3 carries no conserved phenylalanine or tryptophan at its end. The J gene is TRBJ1-5, the V gene TRBV2, with a possible D match to TRBD1 (5 bases). Germline lookup yields CDR1 SNHLY and CDR2 FYNNEI. There are 12 residues in the CDR3. Deletions cut 7 bases from V and 3 bases from J, with 7 bases between. The CDR3 region is CASKTVNQPQHS. CDR3 in DNA: TGTGCCAGCAAGACAGTCAATCAGCCCCAGCATTCT.

This clonotype was counted ten times or more. The V and J genes are TRBV4-3 and TRBJ2-1; D gene uncertain. The germline V and J ends were trimmed by 0 bases and 3 bases, with 9 bases remaining between them. Germline lookup yields CDR1 LGHNA and CDR2 YSLEER. The CDR3 covers 15 residues. The chain's CDR3 is CASSQERPLYNEQFF. The CDR3 nucleotides read TGCGCCAGCAGCCAAGAGAGGCCCCTCTACAATGAGCAGTTCTTC.

This clonotype was detected many times. It may be a read error: a sequence one base away is much more abundant. Lacking the conserved final phenylalanine or tryptophan, this CDR3 likely reflects a read error. The chain links TRBV4-1 to TRBJ2-7, with 8 bases that match TRBD2. Germline V gene sequence: CDR1 MGHRA, CDR2 YSYEKL. This CDR3 is built from 15 residues. Trimming removed 5 bases from V and 0 bases from J; junction bases left unmatched: 6. The CDR3 bases are TGCGCCAGCAGCTACTCCGGGACTAGCTCCTACGAGCAGTACTTA. This gives the protein CASSYSGTSSYEQYL.

Note on this clonotype: A much larger clone differs from this one at a single base, so this may be a read error. J is TRBJ2-2 and V is TRBV9, with 8 bases matching TRBD2. Germline CDR1 SGDLS, CDR2 YYNGEE. This CDR3 comprises 17 residues. DNA for the CDR3: TGTGCCAGCAACGTAGCAGCTAGCGGGTTCAACACCGGGGAGCTGTTTTTT. Its translation is CASNVAASGFNTGELFF.

Regarding this clonotype: Given a much more abundant clone one base away, this may be a read error. CDR3 sequence: CASSRGLGGETQHF. CDR3 bases: TGCGCCAGCAGCCGTGGACTAGGGGGGGAGACCCAGCACTTC. The chain joins TRBV4-3 to TRBJ2-5; weak D call: TRBD2 (7 bases). CDR1 is LGHNA and CDR2 is YSLEER in the germline V gene. This CDR3 is 14 amino acids long.

This rearrangement joins TRBV6-6 to TRBJ2-7; 8 bases agree with TRBD2. The CDR3 covers 14 residues. The V gene end was trimmed by 7 bases and the J gene end by 3 bases; junction bases not matched to a gene: 8. Germline-derived CDR1 and CDR2 are MNHNY and SVGAGI (reference sequence). The CDR3 spells CASTSSGSLYEQYF. In DNA form, the CDR3 reads TGTGCCAGCACCTCCAGCGGGAGCCTCTACGAGCAGTACTTC.

To note about this clonotype: With a much larger clone just one base away, this may be a read error. The CDR3: CASSYSGKGLQHF. In DNA form, the CDR3 reads TGTGCCAGCAGTTACTCGGGAAAAGGGCTCCAGCATTTT. The chain has TRBV6-5 and TRBJ1-5; D unresolved. Trimming took 0 bases from V and 12 from J, leaving 12 bases between them. Germline values: CDR1 MNHEY, CDR2 SVGAGI. There are 13 residues in the CDR3.

This clonotype was seen repeatedly, ten times or more. The rearrangement links TRBV7-2 to TRBJ1-3, with unresolved D. The germline CDR1 and CDR2 sequences are SGHTA and FQGNSA. This CDR3 comprises 16 residues. Trimming stripped 5 bases from V and 0 bases from J, with 14 bases between. The CDR3 sequence is CASSPVTGSSGNTIYF. The CDR3 DNA reads as TGTGCCAGCAGCCCCGTCACCGGGAGCTCTGGAAACACCATATATTTT.

This clonotype has ten or more counts. The genes are TRBV19 and TRBJ1-5, with D tentatively TRBD1 (5 bases). The CDR3 is 12 amino acids. From germline, CDR1 is LNHDA and CDR2 SQIVND (reference sequence). V was pared by 9 bases and J by 4 bases, with 10 bases between. The CDR3 loop is CASRDRNQPQHF. CDR3 in DNA: TGTGCCAGCCGGGACCGAAATCAGCCCCAGCATTTT.

This clonotype was counted many times. The chain carries TRBV29-1 and TRBJ2-1; 10 positions match TRBD1. Germline trimming cut 7 bases from V and 1 base from J; bases unmatched to any gene: 4. Germline CDR1 and CDR2: SQVTM and ANQGSEA. This CDR3 has 14 amino acids. The CDR3, as DNA: TGCAGCGACCGGACAGGGGGTTCCTACAATGAGCAGTTCTTC. It specifies CSDRTGGSYNEQFF.

The genes are TRBV20-1 and TRBJ2-7, with no clear D. V lost 3 bases to trimming and J lost 2 bases, with 5 bases between them. The CDR3 consists of 11 residues. Germline assignment: CDR1 DFQATT and CDR2 SNEGSKA (reference sequence). DNA for the CDR3: TGCAGTGCTAGCGCTCCCTACGAGCAGTACTTC. This sequence encodes CSASAPYEQYF.

In its sample, this clonotype was seen many times. This chain uses TRBV4-2 with TRBJ2-7; D remains unclear. Germline V gene data show CDR1 as LGHNA and CDR2 as YNFKEQ. V was pared by 0 bases and J by 4 bases, with 13 bases between. The CDR3 covers 15 residues. The DNA of the CDR3 is TGTGCCAGCAGCCAAGAAACGGGTTCGAGTTACGAGCAGTACTTC. It yields the protein CASSQETGSSYEQYF.

This clonotype was seen ten or more times. This chain connects TRBV20-1 to TRBJ1-3; D possibly corresponds to TRBD1 (6 bases). Germline CDR1 and CDR2: DFQATT and SNEGSKA (reference sequence). Trimming took off 2 bases at V and 6 bases at J, with 20 bases between the two ends. The CDR3 has 16 amino acids. The CDR3 region has the DNA TGCAGTGCTAGAAGATCGGACTGGGACACACTAAACACCATATATTTT. Protein sequence: CSARRSDWDTLNTIYF.

Many counts were recorded for this clonotype. This chain uses TRBV4-1 with TRBJ1-3; no clear D. This CDR3 has 14 amino acids. V was pared by 0 bases and J by 11 bases, with 14 bases between. Germline loops: CDR1 MGHRA, CDR2 YSYEKL. The chain's CDR3 is CASSQDRAVLPIYF. CDR3 sequence (DNA): TGCGCCAGCAGCCAAGATCGGGCTGTCCTGCCCATATATTTT.